This is a list of T cell receptor beta chains from one sample in a study of shared clonotypes between healthy human individuals. Data came from immunoSEQ multiplex PCR; TCRdb stores just in-frame clones and leaves some out. The sample consists of 2 million to 2.5 million clones, roughly 95% of them appearing once. Sequences were obtained from naive CD4+ T cells sorted from blood. The receptors originated from a man in his late teens or twenties in good health. The CDR3 runs from the conserved cysteine through the conserved F or W. The order of the fields is CDR3 protein, CDR3 DNA, J gene, V gene, D gene, clone size. A D gene is named only where the DNA matches it firmly. Some rows have no size entry. The others give once, few or many, or a class for an expanded clone.

CASSASSGLGADTQYF,TGTGCCAGCAGCGCCAGCTCGGGGCTCGGGGCAGATACGCAGTATTTT,TRBJ2-3,TRBV9,.,.
CASSGEVAGHNEQFF,TGTGCCAGCAGTGGGGAGGTAGCGGGGCACAATGAGCAGTTCTTC,TRBJ2-1,TRBV2,TRBD2,.
CASSLTGRGEQYF,TGTGCCAGCAGTTTAACAGGGAGGGGCGAGCAGTACTTC,TRBJ2-7,TRBV28,.,.
CASSLGPGYGYTF,TGTGCCAGCAGCCTTGGACCGGGCTATGGCTACACCTTC,TRBJ1-2,TRBV2,.,.
CASSLGQGLGANVLTF,TGTGCCAGTAGTTTGGGACAGGGCCTCGGGGCCAACGTCCTGACTTTC,TRBJ2-6,TRBV19,TRBD1,.
CAISPGTGYGNTIYF,TGTGCCATCAGCCCCGGGACAGGGTATGGAAACACCATATATTTT,TRBJ1-3,TRBV10-3,TRBD1,.
CASSGQGAGEKLFF,TGTGCCAGCAGCGGACAGGGGGCAGGGGAAAAACTGTTTTTT,TRBJ1-4,TRBV5-4,TRBD1,.
CASSLRAGVRETQYF,TGTGCCAGCAGCTTAAGGGCGGGAGTGAGGGAGACCCAGTACTTC,TRBJ2-5,TRBV7-2,TRBD2,.
CASSLGGARANEKLFF,TGTGCCAGCAGTTTAGGGGGGGCGCGGGCTAATGAAAAACTGTTTTTT,TRBJ1-4,TRBV28,.,.
CASISGGGYEQYF,TGTGCCAGCATTTCAGGGGGCGGCTACGAGCAGTACTTC,TRBJ2-7,TRBV28,TRBD1,.
CSARSEEKLFF,TGCAGTGCTAGGAGTGAGGAAAAACTGTTTTTT,TRBJ1-4,TRBV20-1,.,.
CASSQDRRQAGNTGELFF,TGTGCCAGCAGCCAAGATCGTCGGCAAGCGGGGAACACCGGGGAGCTGTTTTTT,TRBJ2-2,TRBV14,.,.
CASSLGGTGDYEQYF,TGCGCCAGCAGCTTGGGAGGGACAGGGGATTACGAGCAGTACTTC,TRBJ2-7,TRBV5-1,TRBD1,.
CASSPLAGDPEQFF,TGTGCCAGCTCACCATTAGCGGGTGACCCTGAGCAGTTCTTC,TRBJ2-1,TRBV18,TRBD2,.
CASSPHLPTLNEKLFF,TGTGCCAGCAGCCCCCATTTACCCACTCTTAATGAAAAACTGTTTTTT,TRBJ1-4,TRBV7-9,.,few
CASSGQGGGSTEAFF,TGCGCCAGCAGCGGACAGGGGGGAGGAAGCACTGAAGCTTTCTTT,TRBJ1-1,TRBV5-1,TRBD1,.
CASRPGWQETQYF,TGTGCCAGCAGGCCAGGGTGGCAAGAGACCCAGTACTTC,TRBJ2-5,TRBV6-5,.,.
CASSLGVTAYYEQYF,TGCGCCAGCAGCTTAGGGGTCACCGCGTACTACGAGCAGTACTTC,TRBJ2-7,TRBV5-1,.,.
CASSRQGREGEQYF,TGTGCCAGCAGCCGACAGGGCCGGGAGGGCGAGCAGTACTTC,TRBJ2-7,TRBV7-8,.,.
CASSYLRTGSYEQYF,TGTGCCAGCAGTTACCTCAGGACAGGGTCCTACGAGCAGTACTTC,TRBJ2-7,TRBV6-5,TRBD1,.
CASDSDSGANVLTF,TGTGCCTCGGACTCGGACTCTGGGGCCAACGTCCTGACTTTC,TRBJ2-6,TRBV30,.,.
CASTDTGRGYTF,TGTGCCAGCACCGACACCGGGCGGGGCTACACCTTC,TRBJ1-2,TRBV6-5,.,.
CASSIDLGNYGYTF,TGTGCCAGTAGTATAGATCTTGGCAACTATGGCTACACCTTC,TRBJ1-2,TRBV19,.,.
CASSAPGISHNEQFF,TGTGCCAGCAGCGCGCCCGGTATCTCCCACAATGAGCAGTTCTTC,TRBJ2-1,TRBV7-2,.,.
CASSSTTGLGEQYF,TGTGCCAGCAGCTCAACGACAGGGTTAGGCGAGCAGTACTTC,TRBJ2-7,TRBV7-9,TRBD1,.
CAWAGTARGYTF,TGTGCCTGGGCGGGGACAGCCCGCGGCTACACCTTC,TRBJ1-2,TRBV30,TRBD1,once
CAISGGAGTSGDYEQYF,TGTGCCATCAGTGGTGGGGCCGGGACTAGCGGTGACTACGAGCAGTACTTC,TRBJ2-7,TRBV10-3,TRBD2,.
CASSQNPGTGNSNQPQHF,TGCGCCAGCAGCCAGAACCCCGGGACGGGGAATAGCAATCAGCCCCAGCATTTT,TRBJ1-5,TRBV4-1,.,.
CASSSGLAASPYEQYF,TGTGCCAGCAGCTCCGGACTAGCGGCTTCTCCTTACGAGCAGTACTTC,TRBJ2-7,TRBV9,TRBD2,.
CASSLNGGSYNEQFF,TGTGCCAGCAGCTTAAACGGGGGGAGCTACAATGAGCAGTTCTTC,TRBJ2-1,TRBV7-3,TRBD2,.
CSYRRTGGYEQYF,TGCAGCTATAGACGGACAGGGGGCTACGAGCAGTACTTC,TRBJ2-7,TRBV29-1,TRBD1,.
CASSQGGAGRPYEQYF,TGTGCCAGCAGCCAAGGAGGGGCGGGCCGTCCATACGAGCAGTACTTC,TRBJ2-7,TRBV4-2,.,.
CASSPRDRGTGGYTF,TGTGCCAGCAGCCCTCGGGACAGGGGGACGGGTGGCTACACCTTC,TRBJ1-2,TRBV21-1,.,.
CASSQAGTYEQYF,TGTGCCAGCAGCCAAGCAGGGACCTACGAGCAGTACTTC,TRBJ2-7,TRBV14,.,.
CASSLTRDNEQFF,TGTGCCAGCAGCCTCACTAGGGACAATGAGCAGTTCTTC,TRBJ2-1,TRBV7-9,.,.
CASRRDEGFGQPQHF,TGTGCCAGCAGGAGGGATGAGGGGTTTGGCCAGCCCCAGCATTTT,TRBJ1-5,TRBV2,.,.
CASSPRNGETQYF,TGTGCCAGCTCACCCCGAAACGGAGAGACCCAGTACTTC,TRBJ2-5,TRBV18,.,.
CASSLALGGSRVSEQYF,TGTGCCAGCAGCTTAGCCCTCGGAGGATCCAGGGTCTCCGAGCAGTACTTC,TRBJ2-7,TRBV7-2,.,.
CASSLVGLGVPGELFF,TGTGCCAGCAGCTTAGTTGGACTGGGAGTCCCCGGGGAGCTGTTTTTT,TRBJ2-2,TRBV7-2,.,.
CASSLSGGSYNEQFF,TGTGCCAGCAGCCTCAGCGGGGGCTCTTACAATGAGCAGTTCTTC,TRBJ2-1,TRBV7-3,TRBD2,.
CASSLAGGLKQFF,TGTGCCAGCAGCTTAGCGGGGGGACTAAAGCAGTTCTTC,TRBJ2-1,TRBV7-2,TRBD2,.
CATSRDGYEQYF,TGTGCCACCAGCAGAGATGGGTACGAGCAGTACTTC,TRBJ2-7,TRBV15,.,.
CASSQDWNYEQYF,TGTGCCAGCAGCCAAGATTGGAACTACGAGCAGTACTTC,TRBJ2-7,TRBV4-2,.,.
CASSVGYGGADTQYF,TGTGCCAGCAGCGTAGGGTACGGGGGCGCAGATACGCAGTATTTT,TRBJ2-3,TRBV9,.,few
CASSLGQGITGELFF,TGTGCCAGCAGTTTAGGCCAGGGGATCACCGGGGAGCTGTTTTTT,TRBJ2-2,TRBV28,.,.
CASSLGLSGANVLTF,TGTGCCAGCAGCTTAGGGCTTTCTGGGGCCAACGTCCTGACTTTC,TRBJ2-6,TRBV7-9,.,.
CASSSTSGGIGEQYF,TGTGCCAGCAGTTCGACTAGCGGGGGCATTGGCGAGCAGTACTTC,TRBJ2-7,TRBV6-6,TRBD2,.
CASGETPSTGGLLHF,TGTGCCAGCGGCGAAACCCCTTCGACAGGGGGCCTCCTCCACTTT,TRBJ1-6,TRBV6-6,TRBD1,.
CASSPGPKEEQYF,TGTGCCAGCAGCCCTGGACCCAAGGAAGAGCAGTACTTC,TRBJ2-7,TRBV5-5,.,.
CASSLAGQTYEQYF,TGTGCCAGCAGCTTGGCCGGGCAGACCTACGAGCAGTACTTC,TRBJ2-7,TRBV5-4,.,.
CASSSSQTQYF,TGTGCCAGCAGCTCCTCTCAGACCCAGTACTTC,TRBJ2-5,TRBV5-6,.,.
CASSRELGYGYTF,TGTGCCAGCAGTCGGGAGCTAGGCTATGGCTACACCTTC,TRBJ1-2,TRBV2,.,.
CASSETGDEQFF,TGTGCCAGCAGTGAAACGGGGGATGAGCAGTTCTTC,TRBJ2-1,TRBV2,.,.
CASSGQGLNTEAFF,TGTGCCAGCAGCGGACAGGGATTGAACACTGAAGCTTTCTTT,TRBJ1-1,TRBV5-4,TRBD1,.
CASSPEPNYGYTF,TGTGCCAGCAGCCCAGAACCTAACTATGGCTACACCTTC,TRBJ1-2,TRBV9,.,.
CASSLEWGTAYEQYF,TGTGCCAGCAGCTTAGAATGGGGGACAGCTTACGAGCAGTACTTC,TRBJ2-7,TRBV11-2,TRBD1,.
CASSSNQGVRTEAFF,TGCGCCAGCAGCTCTAATCAGGGAGTTCGGACTGAAGCTTTCTTT,TRBJ1-1,TRBV5-1,.,.
CASSVTTGIKETQYF,TGTGCCAGCAGTGTAACGACAGGGATCAAAGAGACCCAGTACTTC,TRBJ2-5,TRBV2,TRBD1,.
CASNSPGLPDTQYF,TGTGCCAGCAATTCCCCCGGGTTACCAGATACGCAGTATTTT,TRBJ2-3,TRBV2,.,.
CASRQVNQPQHF,TGTGCCAGCAGGCAGGTCAATCAGCCCCAGCATTTT,TRBJ1-5,TRBV28,.,.